The 31 T cell receptor beta chains below come from one sample, sequenced in a study of T cells in Graves' hyperthyroidism and ophthalmopathy. Amplified regions were TCR beta CDR3 sequences from RNA transcripts. Using the HTBI primer set, a first-round RT-PCR was run on the TCR CDR3. One entry per CDR3 protein, called by TCRdb with MiXCR from the multiplex PCR reads. The sample consists of 250,000 or so distinct CDR3 sequences, roughly 15% of them appearing once. Sequenced sample: blood. Every receptor here comes from a woman between 45 and 65 years old with Graves' hyperthyroidism that later progressed to Graves' ophthalmopathy.

There are many counts of this clonotype. The V gene is TRBV28, the J gene TRBJ1-2; no firm D call. With 6 bases removed from V and 4 bases from J, the gap between germline ends came to 18 bases. The germline V gene encodes CDR1 MDHEN and CDR2 SYDVKM. The CDR3 spans 15 residues. The CDR3 region is CASRISLPSAYGYTF. In nucleotides, the CDR3 is TGTGCCAGCAGGATAAGTCTCCCCAGCGCCTATGGCTACACCTTC.

This clonotype was seen more than once but under ten times. J is TRBJ2-4 and V is TRBV19, with unresolved D. Germline CDR1 is LNHDA and CDR2 is SQIVND (reference sequence). V was clipped by 0 bases and J by 0 bases, with 6 bases between them. The length of the CDR3 is 15 residues. The chain's CDR3 is CASSIEGIAKNIQYF. As DNA, the CDR3 is TGTGCCAGTAGTATAGAGGGAATAGCCAAAAACATTCAGTACTTC.

The sample holds a few counts of this clonotype. V gene TRBV13 combines with J gene TRBJ1-2, with a possible D match to TRBD1 (5 bases). CDR1 PRHDT and CDR2 FYEKMQ come from the germline V gene (reference sequence). Trimming left V 7 bases short and J 6 bases short, with 21 bases between. The CDR3 has 15 amino acids. CDR3 amino acids: CASIPQQDPRDGYTF. Written as DNA, the CDR3 is TGTGCCAGCATCCCACAACAGGACCCCCGTGATGGCTACACCTTC.

This clonotype was observed at least ten times. The V and J genes are TRBV20-1 and TRBJ1-2, with a tentative D call TRBD1 (6 bases). This CDR3 comprises 14 residues. Trimming shortened V by 2 bases and J by 7 bases, and 17 bases separated the two germline ends. CDR1 and CDR2 (germline): DFQATT, SNEGSKA (reference sequence). The CDR3 sequence: CSARTQEGGGGYTF. The CDR3 DNA reads as TGCAGTGCTAGAACGCAAGAGGGGGGGGGTGGCTACACCTTC.

J is TRBJ2-1 and V is TRBV2; 7 nucleotides match TRBD1. V was clipped by 2 bases and J by 0 bases; unmatched bases: 7. The CDR3 contains 17 residues. Germline CDR1 reads SNHLY; CDR2 reads FYNNEI. CDR3 DNA: TGTGCCAGCAGTGAATCCGGGACAGAGAGCTCCTACAATGAGCAGTTCTTC. Its protein product is CASSESGTESSYNEQFF.

The rearrangement links TRBV5-1 to TRBJ2-1, with no clear D. CDR3 length equals 16 residues. V was cut by 4 bases and J by 0 bases, with 14 bases left in between. Germline assignment: CDR1 SGHRS and CDR2 YFSETQ. Here the CDR3 reads CASSPRFGYSYNEQFF. In DNA form, the CDR3 reads TGCGCCAGCAGCCCCAGGTTCGGGTACTCCTACAATGAGCAGTTCTTC.

The V gene is TRBV24-1, the J gene TRBJ2-7; 10 positions agree with TRBD2. This CDR3 contains 16 residues. Germline V CDR1 and CDR2: KGHDR, SFDVKD. V lost 6 bases to trimming and J lost 3 bases; unmatched junction nucleotides: 10. The CDR3 loop reads CATSRGASGSGYEQYF. Written as DNA, the CDR3 is TGTGCCACCAGTAGGGGGGCTAGCGGGAGTGGCTACGAGCAGTACTTC.

As regards this clonotype: A clone one base away is much larger, so this may be a read error. The chain couples TRBV28 to TRBJ2-1, with TRBD2 identical over 9 bases. Judging by the DNA end, TRBJ2-7 fits better; the J call may be wrong. This CDR3 is built from 13 residues. The V gene's germline CDR1 is MDHEN and CDR2 SYDVKM. The CDR3 DNA sequence: TGTGCCAGTGCGACTAGCGGCTACAATGAGCAGTACTTC. Protein sequence: CASATSGYNEQYF.

This clonotype was seen many times. The chain has TRBV12-3 or TRBV12-4 and TRBJ1-4; D is unresolved. This CDR3 spans 15 amino acids. Trimming took off 6 bases at V and 8 bases at J, with 19 bases between the two ends. In nucleotides, the CDR3 is TGTGCCAGCAGAGGAAGCGGGCCTATCGAGGAAAAACTGTTTTTT. This sequence encodes CASRGSGPIEEKLFF.

This clonotype showed up many times. The chain has TRBV2 and TRBJ2-1; D possibly corresponds to TRBD1 (5 bases). Trimming removed 6 bases at V and 0 bases at J, with 15 bases between. The length of the CDR3 is 16 residues. The germline gives CDR1 SNHLY, CDR2 FYNNEI. CDR3 sequence: CASSDLGQISYNEQFF. In DNA form, the CDR3 reads TGTGCCAGCAGCGACCTAGGACAAATCTCCTACAATGAGCAGTTCTTC.

This clonotype was detected many times. The chain carries TRBV2 and TRBJ2-5; TRBD2 aligns across 7 bases. This CDR3 spans 12 amino acids. CDR1 is SNHLY and CDR2 is FYNNEI in the germline V gene. The trim removed 7 bases at V and 5 bases at J, leaving 4 bases unmatched. The CDR3 loop is CASIQGGETQYF. The CDR3 nucleotides read TGTGCCAGCATCCAGGGAGGGGAGACCCAGTACTTC.

This clonotype was counted many times. This chain links TRBV4-1 with TRBJ2-2; perhaps TRBD1 as D (5 bases). Germline values: CDR1 MGHRA, CDR2 YSYEKL. Trimming shortened V by 7 bases and J by 3 bases, and 12 bases separated the two germline ends. This CDR3 is 14 amino acids long. This chain's CDR3 is CASKRGRDTGELFF. The CDR3 DNA reads as TGCGCCAGCAAAAGGGGAAGGGACACCGGGGAGCTGTTTTTT.

This clonotype has a count of ten or more. The rearrangement links TRBV27 to TRBJ2-7; 11 bases are shared with TRBD2. Looked up from germline, CDR1 is MNHEY and CDR2 is SMNVEV (reference sequence). J was trimmed by 6 bases and V by 9 bases; bases with no gene match: 4. The CDR3 length is 12 residues. The CDR3: CASTSGSGEQYF. In DNA form, the CDR3 reads TGTGCCAGTACTAGCGGGAGTGGCGAGCAGTACTTC.

This clonotype has a count of ten or more. The chain combines TRBV10-3 with TRBJ2-1; TRBD2 is a possible D gene (5 bases). Germline CDR1 reads ENHRY; CDR2 reads SYGVKD. This CDR3 has 13 amino acids. The V end lost 2 bases, the J end lost 5 bases, and 7 bases lay between the germline ends. The CDR3 is CAISEVGDNEQFF. The DNA of the CDR3 is TGTGCCATCAGTGAGGTCGGGGACAATGAGCAGTTCTTC.

This clonotype was seen a few times. V usage is TRBV11-2 and J usage is TRBJ2-7; 7 bases align to TRBD1. The germline V gene encodes CDR1 SGHAT and CDR2 FQNNGV. This CDR3 has 13 residues. V lost 6 bases and J lost 2; bases outside the gene matches: 4. For the CDR3, the DNA is TGTGCCAGCAGTCGTGACAGGGCCTACGAGCAGTACTTC. This translates into CASSRDRAYEQYF.

On this clonotype: A much bigger clone sits one base away, suggesting this may be a read error. The chain carries TRBV3-1 and TRBJ1-2; 11 nucleotides agree with TRBD1. The CDR3 is 15 amino acids. Germline V gives CDR1 LGHDT, CDR2 YNNKEL (reference sequence). In DNA, the CDR3 is TGTGCCAGCGGCCACCGGGACAGGGGGGACTATGGCTACACCTTC. Its protein is CASGHRDRGDYGYTF.

The chain is built from TRBV10-3 and TRBJ2-1; D unclear. CDR1 and CDR2 (germline): ENHRY, SYGVKD. The CDR3 has 12 amino acids. Trimming left V 6 bases short and J 0 bases short, with 3 bases between. In DNA, the CDR3 is TGTGCCATCAGAGACTCCTACAATGAGCAGTTCTTC. It specifies CAIRDSYNEQFF.

This clonotype was seen many times. The chain recombines TRBV25-1 with TRBJ2-7, with 7 bases fitting TRBD2. This CDR3 spans 16 amino acids. The J segment lost 0 bases and the V segment lost 5 bases, leaving 10 bases of the junction unmatched. Germline V CDR1 and CDR2: MGHDK, SYGVNS. The CDR3 region has the DNA TGTGCCAGCAGTTCGACTCTAGCGGCTAGCTCCTACGAGCAGTACTTC. Translating gives CASSSTLAASSYEQYF.

This clonotype was detected ten times or more. The V gene is TRBV2, the J gene TRBJ2-1, with 9 positions matching TRBD2. Germline CDR1 reads SNHLY; CDR2 reads FYNNEI. After removal of 6 bases from V and 7 bases from J, the junction contained 7 bases not matched to a gene. The CDR3 sequence is 14 residues long. The CDR3 spells CASRAAGGENEQFF. The CDR3 region has the DNA TGTGCCAGCAGGGCAGCGGGAGGCGAGAATGAGCAGTTCTTC.

This clonotype was detected ten times or more. The chain recombines TRBV5-1 with TRBJ2-1; TRBD1 agrees at 7 bases. Germline V gene lookup returns CDR1 SGHRS and CDR2 YFSETQ. This CDR3 comprises 13 residues. V trimming: 6 bases; J trimming: 1 base; junction bases outside the gene matches: 1. CDR3 in DNA: TGCGCCAGCAAGACAGGGTCCTACAATGAGCAGTTCTTC. Translated: CASKTGSYNEQFF.

This clonotype occurred a few times. The chain recombines TRBV4-1 with TRBJ2-5; 7 nucleotides match TRBD2. Germline lookup yields CDR1 MGHRA and CDR2 YSYEKL. The junction had 7 bases not matched to a gene; V was cut back by 4 bases and J by 5 bases. CDR3 size: 14 residues. CDR3 nucleotide sequence: TGCGCCAGCAGCCCCTGGGGGAGGGATGAGACCCAGTACTTC. It yields the protein CASSPWGRDETQYF.

This clonotype was detected ten times or more. The rearrangement joins TRBV7-3 to TRBJ2-3; 15 nucleotides agree with TRBD2. The germline V gene encodes CDR1 SGHTA and CDR2 FQGTGA. The CDR3 runs 15 residues. The V and J ends lost 5 bases and 6 bases, in that order; junction bases with no gene match: 3. The CDR3 DNA reads as TGTGCCAGCAGCCCCGGACTAGCGGGAGGGGATACGCAGTATTTT. Protein sequence: CASSPGLAGGDTQYF.

V usage is TRBV18 and J usage is TRBJ2-3; 10 positions agree with TRBD2. The germline CDR1 and CDR2 sequences are KGHSH and LQKENI. Losses at the gene ends were 1 base for V and 3 bases for J; bases not matched to a gene: 4. The CDR3 sequence is 16 residues long. Written as DNA, the CDR3 is TGTGCCAGCTCACCACTAGCGGGAGGTTTTACAGATACGCAGTATTTT. The encoded protein is CASSPLAGGFTDTQYF.

This clonotype has a count of ten or more. This chain connects TRBV2 to TRBJ1-5, with D uncertain. Deletions cut 3 bases from V and 6 bases from J, with 6 bases between. Germline CDR1 and CDR2: SNHLY and FYNNEI. CDR3 length equals 12 residues. This CDR3 reads CASSDYSQPQHF. CDR3 coding DNA: TGTGCCAGCAGTGATTATAGTCAGCCCCAGCATTTT.

This clonotype was detected many times. The rearrangement joins TRBV12-3 or TRBV12-4 to TRBJ1-5; no firm D call. V was trimmed by 6 bases and J by 4 bases, leaving 16 bases between them. CDR3 size: 15 residues. The CDR3 sequence is CASSPGGEGNQPQHF. The CDR3 DNA reads as TGTGCCAGCAGCCCCGGTGGGGAGGGAAATCAGCCCCAGCATTTT.

At least ten counts were recorded for this clonotype. This sequence joins TRBV19 and TRBJ2-1; 15 nucleotides agree with TRBD2. CDR1 LNHDA and CDR2 SQIVND come from the germline V gene (reference sequence). J was trimmed by 8 bases and V by 8 bases; bases with no gene match: 16. This CDR3 region has 18 residues. The chain's CDR3 is CASFGPGRGLAGGYEQFF. CDR3 sequence (DNA): TGTGCCAGTTTTGGCCCGGGCAGGGGACTAGCGGGAGGATATGAGCAGTTCTTC.

This clonotype was seen many times. The V gene is TRBV5-1, the J gene TRBJ1-2; TRBD1 matches at 8 bases. The CDR3 runs to 18 residues. J was trimmed by 3 bases and V by 0 bases; bases with no gene match: 13. Germline V lookup: CDR1 SGHRS, CDR2 YFSETQ. DNA for the CDR3: TGCGCCAGCAGCTTGGTGGGGACAGGAGCCTCCTTGTACTATGGCTACACCTTC. Its protein is CASSLVGTGASLYYGYTF.

V gene TRBV20-1 combines with J gene TRBJ2-7; 10 bases are shared with TRBD1. With V trimmed by 6 bases and J by 2 bases, 7 bases remained unmatched. Germline lookup yields CDR1 DFQATT and CDR2 SNEGSKA (reference sequence). The CDR3 sequence is 14 residues long. The CDR3 protein is CSAEGDRGTYEQYF. The CDR3 region has the DNA TGCAGTGCAGAGGGGGACAGGGGCACCTACGAGCAGTACTTC.

This clonotype was seen more than once but under ten times. The J gene is TRBJ1-2, the V gene TRBV29-1; 9 bases are shared with TRBD1. With 6 bases clipped from V and 8 bases from J, the junction kept 7 bases outside the gene matches. CDR3 length equals 12 residues. Germline V gene lookup returns CDR1 SQVTM and CDR2 ANQGSEA. The DNA for the CDR3 is TGCAGCGTCCTGGACAGGGGTGGGGGCTACACCTTC. Translation gives CSVLDRGGGYTF.

J is TRBJ2-1 and V is TRBV29-1; TRBD1 aligns across 7 bases. Germline-derived CDR1 and CDR2 are SQVTM and ANQGSEA. The length of the CDR3 is 16 residues. The V segment lost 0 bases and the J segment 8 bases; nucleotides outside the gene matches: 13. The CDR3 loop reads CSVEDGRDRAIDEQFF. The CDR3 nucleotides read TGCAGCGTTGAAGATGGAAGAGACAGGGCGATTGATGAGCAGTTCTTC.

This rearrangement joins TRBV5-4 to TRBJ1-1; maybe TRBD1 (5 bases). The V end lost 3 bases, the J end lost 0 bases, and 15 bases lay between the germline ends. The CDR3 totals 16 residues. The germline V gene has CDR1 SGHNT and CDR2 YYREEE (reference sequence). CDR3 bases: TGTGCCAGCAGCTCACGACAGCTCCGTCTGAACACTGAAGCTTTCTTT. Encoded protein: CASSSRQLRLNTEAFF. The variable domain in full, with the rest retrieved from reference TRBV5-4 and TRBJ1-1, is ETGVTQSPTHLIKTRGQQVTLRCSSQSGHNTVSWYQQALGQGPQFIFQYYREEENGRGNFPPRFSGLQFPNYSSELNVNALELDDSALYLCASSSRQLRLNTEAFFGQGTRLTVV.